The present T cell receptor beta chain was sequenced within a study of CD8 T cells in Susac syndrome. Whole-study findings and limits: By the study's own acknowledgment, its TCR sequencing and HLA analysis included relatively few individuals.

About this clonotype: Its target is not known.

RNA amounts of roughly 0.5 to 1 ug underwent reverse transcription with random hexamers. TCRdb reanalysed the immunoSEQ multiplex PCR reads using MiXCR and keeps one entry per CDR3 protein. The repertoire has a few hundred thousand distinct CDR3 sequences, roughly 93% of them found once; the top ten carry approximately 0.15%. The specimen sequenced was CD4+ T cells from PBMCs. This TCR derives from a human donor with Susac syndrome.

CDR3 loop: CASSWVGNEQFF. The CDR3 bases are TGTGCCAGCAGTTGGGTCGGAAATGAGCAGTTCTTC. The gene calls are TRBV28 and TRBJ2-1; no clear D. The CDR3 runs 12 residues. From germline, CDR1 is MDHEN and CDR2 SYDVKM. Trimming cost V 4 bases and J 7 bases, with 8 bases left between them.